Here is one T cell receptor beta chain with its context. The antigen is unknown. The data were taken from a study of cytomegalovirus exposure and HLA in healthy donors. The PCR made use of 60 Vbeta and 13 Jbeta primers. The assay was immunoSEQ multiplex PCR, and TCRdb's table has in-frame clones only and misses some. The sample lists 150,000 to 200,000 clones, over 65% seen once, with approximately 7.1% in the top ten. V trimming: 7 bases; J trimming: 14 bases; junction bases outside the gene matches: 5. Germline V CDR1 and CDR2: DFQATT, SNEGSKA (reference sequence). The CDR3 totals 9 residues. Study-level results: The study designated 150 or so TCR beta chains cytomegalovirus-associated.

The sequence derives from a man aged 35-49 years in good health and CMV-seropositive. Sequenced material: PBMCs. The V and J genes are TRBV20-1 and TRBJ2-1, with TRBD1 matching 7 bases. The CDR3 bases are TGCAGTGGGGCAGGGGGAGAGTTCTTC. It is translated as CSGAGGEFF.